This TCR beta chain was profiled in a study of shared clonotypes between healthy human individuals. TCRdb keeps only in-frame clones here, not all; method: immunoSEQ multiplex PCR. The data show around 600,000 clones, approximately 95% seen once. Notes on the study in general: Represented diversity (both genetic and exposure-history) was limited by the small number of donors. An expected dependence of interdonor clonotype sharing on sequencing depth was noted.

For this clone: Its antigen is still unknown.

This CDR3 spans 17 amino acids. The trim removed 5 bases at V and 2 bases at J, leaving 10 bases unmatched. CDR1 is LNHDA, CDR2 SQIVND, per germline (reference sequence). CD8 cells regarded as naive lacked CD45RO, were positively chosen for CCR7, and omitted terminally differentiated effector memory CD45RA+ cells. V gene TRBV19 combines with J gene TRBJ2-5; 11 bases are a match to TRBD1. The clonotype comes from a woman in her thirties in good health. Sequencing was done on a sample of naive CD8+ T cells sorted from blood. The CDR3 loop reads CASSADPGQGGQETQYF. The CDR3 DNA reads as TGTGCCAGTAGTGCCGACCCGGGACAGGGGGGACAAGAGACCCAGTACTTC.